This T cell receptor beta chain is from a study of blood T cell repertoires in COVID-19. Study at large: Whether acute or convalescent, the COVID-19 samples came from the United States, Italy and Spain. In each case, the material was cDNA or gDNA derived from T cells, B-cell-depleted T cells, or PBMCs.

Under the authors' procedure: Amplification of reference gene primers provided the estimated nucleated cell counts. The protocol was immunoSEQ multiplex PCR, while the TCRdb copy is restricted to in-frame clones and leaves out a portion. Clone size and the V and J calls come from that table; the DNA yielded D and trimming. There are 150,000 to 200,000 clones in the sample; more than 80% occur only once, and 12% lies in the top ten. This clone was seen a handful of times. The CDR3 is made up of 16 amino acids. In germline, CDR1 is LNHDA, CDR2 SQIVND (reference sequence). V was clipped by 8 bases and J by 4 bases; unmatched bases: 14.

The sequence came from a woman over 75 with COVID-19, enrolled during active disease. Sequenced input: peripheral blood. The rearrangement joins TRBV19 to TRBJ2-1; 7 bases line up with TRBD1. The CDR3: CASSPPRGTVYNEQFF. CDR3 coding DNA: TGTGCCAGTTCCCCGCCGAGGGGGACAGTTTACAATGAGCAGTTCTTC.